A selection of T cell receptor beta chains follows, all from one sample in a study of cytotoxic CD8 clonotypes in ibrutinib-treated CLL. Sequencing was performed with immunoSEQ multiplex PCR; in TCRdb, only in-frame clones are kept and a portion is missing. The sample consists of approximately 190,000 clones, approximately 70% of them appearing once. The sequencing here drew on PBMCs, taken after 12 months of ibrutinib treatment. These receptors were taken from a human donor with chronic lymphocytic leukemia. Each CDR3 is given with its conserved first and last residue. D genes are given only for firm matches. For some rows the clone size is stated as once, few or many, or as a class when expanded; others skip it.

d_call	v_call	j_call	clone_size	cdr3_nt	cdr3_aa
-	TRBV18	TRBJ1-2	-	TGTGCCAGCTCATGGGCTGGGGGATTCAGCTACACCTTC	CASSWAGGFSYTF
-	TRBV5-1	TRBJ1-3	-	TGCGCCAGCAGCCCGTCCACTGGAAACACCATATATTTT	CASSPSTGNTIYF
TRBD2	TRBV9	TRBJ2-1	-	TGTGCCAGCAGCGTAGGTGTTGTATTAGCGGGCCCAAATGAGCAGTTCTTC	CASSVGVVLAGPNEQFF
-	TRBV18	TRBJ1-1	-	TGTGCCAGCTCGCCTAGTGGGGGTATAGCTGAAGCTTTCTTT	CASSPSGGIAEAFF
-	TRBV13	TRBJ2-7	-	TGTGCCAGCCGAAACCCAAGCAGGGGCACCTACGAGCAGTACTTC	CASRNPSRGTYEQYF
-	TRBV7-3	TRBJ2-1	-	TGTGCCAGCAGTAACACCCCGGGTGGATCCTACAATGAGCAGTTCTTC	CASSNTPGGSYNEQFF
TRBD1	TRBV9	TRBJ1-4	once	TGTGCCAGCAGCGCCCGATCGGACAGGGGTGGTGAAAAACTGTTTTTT	CASSARSDRGGEKLFF
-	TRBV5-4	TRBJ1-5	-	TGTGCCAGCAGCTTCGGGGATATTACAGGAAATCAGCCCCAGCATTTT	CASSFGDITGNQPQHF
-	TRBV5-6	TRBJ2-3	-	TGTGCCAGCAGCTTGGCCCGGGGCAGGCCCACAGATACGCAGTATTTT	CASSLARGRPTDTQYF
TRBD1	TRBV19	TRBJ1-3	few	TGTGCCAGTAGAGGGACAGGTGGAAGGCACAACTCTGGAAACACCATATATTTT	CASRGTGGRHNSGNTIYF
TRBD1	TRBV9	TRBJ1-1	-	TGTGCCAGCAGCGTAGGGGACAGGCCTTATGAAGCTTTCTTT	CASSVGDRPYEAFF
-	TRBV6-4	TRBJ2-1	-	TGTGCCAGCAGTGTCGGGGGCTACAATGAGCAGTTCTTC	CASSVGGYNEQFF
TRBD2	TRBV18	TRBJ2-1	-	TGTGCCAGCTCACCCGGAGGGACTAGCGGGTTCTACAATGAGCAGTTCTTC	CASSPGGTSGFYNEQFF
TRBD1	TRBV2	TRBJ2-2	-	TGTGCCAGCAGGGGACAGGGGGCGGGAGCCGGGGAGCTGTTTTTT	CASRGQGAGAGELFF
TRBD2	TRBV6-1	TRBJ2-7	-	TGTGCCAGCAGTGAAGATCGACTAGCGGGAGGCGACGAGCAGTACTTC	CASSEDRLAGGDEQYF
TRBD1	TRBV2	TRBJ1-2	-	TGTGCCAGCAGCGGTGACAGGGGGTTTAACTATGGCTACACCTTC	CASSGDRGFNYGYTF
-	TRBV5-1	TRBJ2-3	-	TGCGCCAGCAGGAACGGGGAGTGGAGCACAGATACGCAGTATTTT	CASRNGEWSTDTQYF
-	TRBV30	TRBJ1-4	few	TGTGCCTGGAGTGTAAACCGGGGGGAAAAACTGTTTTTT	CAWSVNRGEKLFF
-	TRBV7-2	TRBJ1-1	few	TGTGCCAGCAGTTTATTCGCCGAAGCTTTCTTT	CASSLFAEAFF
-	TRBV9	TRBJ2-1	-	TGTGCCAGCAGCGTAGTGGGAGCGGGCAGGTCCTACAATGAGCAGTTCTTC	CASSVVGAGRSYNEQFF
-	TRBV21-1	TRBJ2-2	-	TGTGCCAGCAGCGTAGGAAGGAACACCGGGGAGCTGTTTTTT	CASSVGRNTGELFF
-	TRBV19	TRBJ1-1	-	TGTGCCAGTAGTATGGGCGTAGGGGGAGGGAGCACTGAAGCTTTCTTT	CASSMGVGGGSTEAFF
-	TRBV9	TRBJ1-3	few	TGTGCCAGCAGCGTATCCTCGGCGGGAAACACCATATATTTT	CASSVSSAGNTIYF
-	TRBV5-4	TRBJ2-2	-	TGTGCCTCCGGGACTTTAGTCACCGGGGAGCTGTTTTTT	CASGTLVTGELFF
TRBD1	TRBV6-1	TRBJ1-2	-	TGTGCCAGCAGTGAACCGGGACAGCCCGGCTACACCTTC	CASSEPGQPGYTF
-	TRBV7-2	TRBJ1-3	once	TGTGCCAGCAGCTCCTACAGGGCCAGCTCTGGAAACACCATATATTTT	CASSSYRASSGNTIYF
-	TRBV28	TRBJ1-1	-	TGTGCCAGCAGTTTAATGGCAGGTACGAACACTGAAGCTTTCTTT	CASSLMAGTNTEAFF
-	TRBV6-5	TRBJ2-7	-	TGTGCCAGTAAGACAGCCGTACCGGGGGAGCAGTACTTC	CASKTAVPGEQYF
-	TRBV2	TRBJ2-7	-	TGTGCCAGCAGGAGCATGAGCTACGAGCAGTACTTC	CASRSMSYEQYF
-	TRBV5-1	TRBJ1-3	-	TGCGCCAGCAGCTTGGGTGGGTTACCAAACACCATATATTTT	CASSLGGLPNTIYF
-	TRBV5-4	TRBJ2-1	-	TGTGCCAGCAGCGGGGGGGGACAGAGCTCCTACAATGAGCAGTTCTTC	CASSGGGQSSYNEQFF
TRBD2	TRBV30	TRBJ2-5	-	TGTGCCGTTAGCGGGAGGGCCGGCGAGACCCAGTACTTC	CAVSGRAGETQYF
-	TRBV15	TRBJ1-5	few	TGTGCCACCAGCAGAGATTCCGGAGGGCCCCAGCATTTT	CATSRDSGGPQHF
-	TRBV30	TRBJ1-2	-	TGTGCCTGGAGTTCCGAGGGTGCAGACTATGGCTACACCTTC	CAWSSEGADYGYTF
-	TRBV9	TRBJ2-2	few	TGTGCCAGCCGCAGGGACACCGGGGAGCTGTTTTTT	CASRRDTGELFF
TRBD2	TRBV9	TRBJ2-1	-	TGTGCCAGCAGCCCCAGTAATAGCGGGTCGAGCTCCTACAATGAGCAGTTCTTC	CASSPSNSGSSSYNEQFF
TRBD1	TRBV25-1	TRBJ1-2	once	TGTGCCAGCACCACCGGGACAGGGGTTTTAGGAATCTATGGCTACACCTTC	CASTTGTGVLGIYGYTF
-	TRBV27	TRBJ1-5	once	TGTGCCAGCAGTTTCTCTGACAATCAGCCCCAGCATTTT	CASSFSDNQPQHF
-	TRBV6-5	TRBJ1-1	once	TGTGCCAGCAGTTTCCTTAAACACGGCACTGAAGCTTTCTTT	CASSFLKHGTEAFF
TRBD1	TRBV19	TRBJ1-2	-	TGTGCCAGTAGCCGAACCGGGACAGCCCTTGGCTACACCTTC	CASSRTGTALGYTF
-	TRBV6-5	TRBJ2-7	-	TGTGCCAGCAGTTACTCGGAGGGGGCGGGCGAGCAGTACTTC	CASSYSEGAGEQYF
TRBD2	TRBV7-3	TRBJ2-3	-	TGTGCCAGCAGCTTAAGCGGACTAGCGATTGATACGCAGTATTTT	CASSLSGLAIDTQYF
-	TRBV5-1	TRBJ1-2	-	TGCGCCAGCAGCCTCCGGACAGACTATGGCTACACCTTC	CASSLRTDYGYTF
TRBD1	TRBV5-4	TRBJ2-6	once	TGTGCCAGCAGCTGGGGACAGCCTGGGGCCAACGTCCTGACTTTC	CASSWGQPGANVLTF
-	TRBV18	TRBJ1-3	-	TGTGCCAGCTCCCAGAGGGGACCAACACGAAACACCATATATTTT	CASSQRGPTRNTIYF
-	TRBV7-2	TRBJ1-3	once	TGTGCCAGCAGCTTAGGTGATATATCGGGGGTACGAGGAAACACCATATATTTT	CASSLGDISGVRGNTIYF
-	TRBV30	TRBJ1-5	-	TGTGCCTGGAGTATACAGGGCAGCAATCAGCCCCAGCATTTT	CAWSIQGSNQPQHF
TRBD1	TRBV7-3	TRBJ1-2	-	TGTGCCAGCAGCTCCATCCGGGACAGTCTAGATGGCTACACCTTC	CASSSIRDSLDGYTF
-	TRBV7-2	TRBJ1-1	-	TGTGCCAGCAGCTTAGACATGAGTCTGTTAACTGAAGCTTTCTTT	CASSLDMSLLTEAFF
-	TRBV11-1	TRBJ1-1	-	TGTGCCAGCAGCTTAGAGGCAGGGAGATGGACTGAAGCTTTCTTT	CASSLEAGRWTEAFF
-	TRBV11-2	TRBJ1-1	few	TGTGCCAGCAGCTACCGAGGGGAGAACACTGAAGCTTTCTTT	CASSYRGENTEAFF
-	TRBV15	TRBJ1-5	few	TGTGCCACCAGCAGAGATGGAGGATTCGGTCAGCCCCAGCATTTT	CATSRDGGFGQPQHF
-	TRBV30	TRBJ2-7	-	TGTGCCTGGAGTAGGGGGAGGTACGAGCAGTACTTC	CAWSRGRYEQYF
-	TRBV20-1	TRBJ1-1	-	TGCAGTGCTATTTTCGTGGAAGCTTTCTTT	CSAIFVEAFF